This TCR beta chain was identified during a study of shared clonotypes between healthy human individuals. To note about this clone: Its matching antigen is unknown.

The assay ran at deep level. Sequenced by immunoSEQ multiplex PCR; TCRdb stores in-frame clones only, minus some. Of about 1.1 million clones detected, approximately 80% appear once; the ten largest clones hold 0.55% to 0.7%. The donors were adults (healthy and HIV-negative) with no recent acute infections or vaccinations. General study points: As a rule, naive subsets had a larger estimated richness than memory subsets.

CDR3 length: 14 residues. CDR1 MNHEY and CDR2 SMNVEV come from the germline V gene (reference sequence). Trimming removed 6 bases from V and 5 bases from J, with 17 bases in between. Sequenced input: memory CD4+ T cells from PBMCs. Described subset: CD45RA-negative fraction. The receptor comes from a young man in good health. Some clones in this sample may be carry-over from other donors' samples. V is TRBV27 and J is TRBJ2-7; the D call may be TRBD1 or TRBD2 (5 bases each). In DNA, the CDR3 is TGTGCCAGCAGAAACCGGGACCCCTGGAACGAGCAGTACTTC. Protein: CASRNRDPWNEQYF.